This is a list of T cell receptor beta chains from one sample in a study of T cell changes during pregnancy in multiple sclerosis. Clones were sequenced by immunoSEQ multiplex PCR, and TCRdb holds only the in-frame ones, with some missing. This sample carries around 30,000 clones, roughly nine tenths of them seen once, and the ten largest clones take approximately 6.9%. Sequences were derived from CD8+ T cells from peripheral blood mononuclear cells, sampled in the second trimester of pregnancy. These receptors all come from a female donor with multiple sclerosis, enrolled in a pregnancy study. Each CDR3 is given without its conserved first and last residue. Each record gives: CDR3 protein, CDR3 length, J gene, V gene.

CDR3 protein: ASSTAGGYYEQY
CDR3 length: 12
J gene: TRBJ2-7
V gene: TRBV6-5

CDR3 protein: ASGDRGSNYGYT
CDR3 length: 12
J gene: TRBJ1-2
V gene: TRBV27

CDR3 protein: ASSLVLAAYNEQF
CDR3 length: 13
J gene: TRBJ2-1
V gene: TRBV11-2

CDR3 protein: ASSLRQGLGIKQF
CDR3 length: 13
J gene: TRBJ2-1
V gene: TRBV25-1

CDR3 protein: ASSLLRGRPESYEQY
CDR3 length: 15
J gene: TRBJ2-7
V gene: TRBV5-6

CDR3 protein: ASSQEWASGDSSYEQY
CDR3 length: 16
J gene: TRBJ2-7
V gene: TRBV4-3

CDR3 protein: ASSSQLTGPDTEAF
CDR3 length: 14
J gene: TRBJ1-1
V gene: TRBV7-9

CDR3 protein: ASIRSGEQY
CDR3 length: 9
J gene: TRBJ2-7
V gene: TRBV28

CDR3 protein: ASSPGTSGGGNEQF
CDR3 length: 14
J gene: TRBJ2-1
V gene: TRBV7-7

CDR3 protein: ASSAGTGSTDTQY
CDR3 length: 13
J gene: TRBJ2-3
V gene: TRBV6-4

CDR3 protein: ASSRGGNTGELF
CDR3 length: 12
J gene: TRBJ2-2
V gene: TRBV7-2

CDR3 protein: ASSAAGTGYYEQY
CDR3 length: 13
J gene: TRBJ2-7
V gene: TRBV5-6

CDR3 protein: ASSTTRDYTGELF
CDR3 length: 13
J gene: TRBJ2-2
V gene: TRBV19

CDR3 protein: AAYLEGFAEAF
CDR3 length: 11
J gene: TRBJ1-1
V gene: TRBV6-9

CDR3 protein: ASSVVGGSNEQF
CDR3 length: 12
J gene: TRBJ2-1
V gene: TRBV9

CDR3 protein: SVEWAGGGPLAEAF
CDR3 length: 14
J gene: TRBJ1-1
V gene: TRBV29-1

CDR3 protein: ASSSTTVSTEAF
CDR3 length: 12
J gene: TRBJ1-1
V gene: TRBV7-9

CDR3 protein: ASRGTSGRDYEQF
CDR3 length: 13
J gene: TRBJ2-1
V gene: TRBV28

CDR3 protein: ASSPSVGDIRDTQY
CDR3 length: 14
J gene: TRBJ2-3
V gene: TRBV4-1

CDR3 protein: ASSRSPGLAGEYNEQF
CDR3 length: 16
J gene: TRBJ2-1
V gene: TRBV7-7

CDR3 protein: ASSQTGASGTYIQY
CDR3 length: 14
J gene: TRBJ2-4
V gene: TRBV4-1

CDR3 protein: ASSLKQGSYEQY
CDR3 length: 12
J gene: TRBJ2-7
V gene: TRBV7-6

CDR3 protein: ASSQEAGVPEQF
CDR3 length: 12
J gene: TRBJ2-1
V gene: TRBV4-1

CDR3 protein: ASGLRDRGNEKLF
CDR3 length: 13
J gene: TRBJ1-4
V gene: TRBV7-6

CDR3 protein: ASSGDRDTDTQY
CDR3 length: 12
J gene: TRBJ2-3
V gene: TRBV2

CDR3 protein: SVEERGDRWTEAF
CDR3 length: 13
J gene: TRBJ1-1
V gene: TRBV29-1

CDR3 protein: ASSQDMRVYNEQF
CDR3 length: 13
J gene: TRBJ2-1
V gene: TRBV4-3

CDR3 protein: AWSVLAFHEQY
CDR3 length: 11
J gene: TRBJ2-7
V gene: TRBV30

CDR3 protein: ASSLADRVNGYT
CDR3 length: 12
J gene: TRBJ1-2
V gene: TRBV11-2

CDR3 protein: ASSHRAASGDEQF
CDR3 length: 13
J gene: TRBJ2-1
V gene: TRBV19

CDR3 protein: ATSRGLAGVVPQETQY
CDR3 length: 16
J gene: TRBJ2-5
V gene: TRBV15

CDR3 protein: ASSFSGGMGYGYT
CDR3 length: 13
J gene: TRBJ1-2
V gene: TRBV13

CDR3 protein: ASSPTGYGYT
CDR3 length: 10
J gene: TRBJ1-2
V gene: TRBV11-2

CDR3 protein: ASSDRTGLLNEQF
CDR3 length: 13
J gene: TRBJ2-1
V gene: TRBV6-4

CDR3 protein: ASSPGSREDFSYEQY
CDR3 length: 15
J gene: TRBJ2-7
V gene: TRBV18

CDR3 protein: ASSLAGASTDTQY
CDR3 length: 13
J gene: TRBJ2-3
V gene: TRBV7-9

CDR3 protein: ASSEGGSGADTQY
CDR3 length: 13
J gene: TRBJ2-3
V gene: TRBV2

CDR3 protein: ASSIIHRAYEQY
CDR3 length: 12
J gene: TRBJ2-7
V gene: TRBV19

CDR3 protein: ASSLEVGEGYEQY
CDR3 length: 13
J gene: TRBJ2-7
V gene: TRBV27

CDR3 protein: ASSQGGDTQETQY
CDR3 length: 13
J gene: TRBJ2-5
V gene: TRBV4-1

CDR3 protein: ASSTDRGSGQPQH
CDR3 length: 13
J gene: TRBJ1-5
V gene: TRBV28

CDR3 protein: ASLVNTEAF
CDR3 length: 9
J gene: TRBJ1-1
V gene: TRBV2

CDR3 protein: ASSSRLAGLTDTQY
CDR3 length: 14
J gene: TRBJ2-3
V gene: TRBV5-1

CDR3 protein: ASSPAASDNEQF
CDR3 length: 12
J gene: TRBJ2-1
V gene: TRBV7-9

CDR3 protein: ASSQVRERTNTEAF
CDR3 length: 14
J gene: TRBJ1-1
V gene: TRBV4-3

CDR3 protein: ASSQEWQGYGYT
CDR3 length: 12
J gene: TRBJ1-2
V gene: TRBV4-3

CDR3 protein: ASSHRGDIPYEQY
CDR3 length: 13
J gene: TRBJ2-7
V gene: TRBV27

CDR3 protein: ASSPSLLSTVYGYT
CDR3 length: 14
J gene: TRBJ1-2
V gene: TRBV4-3

CDR3 protein: ASSDRGSYEQY
CDR3 length: 11
J gene: TRBJ2-7
V gene: TRBV7-9

CDR3 protein: ASSLTRLAGDTQY
CDR3 length: 13
J gene: TRBJ2-3
V gene: TRBV7-3

CDR3 protein: ASSLDSREQY
CDR3 length: 10
J gene: TRBJ2-7
V gene: TRBV5-1

CDR3 protein: ASSQWAGGSSTDTQY
CDR3 length: 15
J gene: TRBJ2-3
V gene: TRBV4-3

CDR3 protein: ATSGGPGANVLT
CDR3 length: 12
J gene: TRBJ2-6
V gene: TRBV15